A single sample gave rise to the 10 T cell receptor beta chains below, sequenced in a study of T cell changes during pregnancy in multiple sclerosis (dated by TCRdb to between 2017 and 2020). The library was prepared using the immunoSEQ multiplex PCR assay. TCRdb provides this immuneACCESS table in a form limited to in-frame rearrangements. Some clones are lacking; in checked studies, under half of them reflect an unresolved V gene, and why the rest are absent is not known. This sample gives tens of thousands of clones in total; roughly 89% of them show up just once. The ten largest clones represent roughly 2.1% of the sample. The sample here was peripheral blood, taken in the second trimester of pregnancy. The receptors were gathered from a female donor with multiple sclerosis, enrolled in a pregnancy study.

With regard to this clone: The junction and the germline gene differ at one end; a read error may be behind it. The chain has TRBV6-1 and TRBJ2-3; no definite D call. CDR3 length: 11 amino acids. Germline CDR1 and CDR2: MNHNS and SASEGT. The CDR3, as DNA: TGTGCCAGCATGGTCGCGGATATGCAGTATTTT. Its protein product is CASMVADMQYF.

CDR3 nucleotide sequence: TGCGCCAGCAGCGTGGACAGGGAAGAGACCCAGTACTTC. The encoded protein is CASSVDREETQYF. The rearrangement joins TRBV5-1 to TRBJ2-5, with 8 bases identical to TRBD1. V gave up 4 bases and J gave up 3 bases; unmatched junction bases: 2. CDR1 and CDR2 (germline): SGHRS, YFSETQ. The CDR3 runs 13 residues.

The chain carries TRBV20-1 and TRBJ1-2; weak D call: TRBD1 (6 bases). Per the germline V gene, CDR1 is DFQATT and CDR2 is SNEGSKA (reference sequence). The V gene lost 0 bases and the J gene lost 8 bases, with 7 bases spanning the gap. The CDR3 contains 11 residues. The CDR3 region has the DNA TGCAGTGCTAGAGAACAGGGAGGCTACACCTTC. It yields the protein CSAREQGGYTF.

V and J are TRBV9 and TRBJ2-1, with TRBD2 matching 12 bases. Germline values: CDR1 SGDLS, CDR2 YYNGEE. The CDR3 extends over 14 amino acids. V dropped 5 bases and J dropped 6; count of bases not matched to a gene: 3. Here the CDR3 reads CASRTSGSSNEQFF. Here the CDR3 DNA reads TGTGCCAGCAGGACTAGCGGGAGCTCCAATGAGCAGTTCTTC.

The chain carries TRBV19 and TRBJ1-2; D unresolved. The germline gives CDR1 LNHDA, CDR2 SQIVND (reference sequence). The CDR3 sequence is 15 residues long. Trimming stripped 0 bases from V and 5 bases from J, with 13 bases between. CDR3 sequence reads: CASSIDVPGLYGYTF. CDR3 coding DNA: TGTGCCAGTAGTATAGACGTACCCGGACTTTATGGCTACACCTTC.

This chain connects TRBV28 to TRBJ1-5; the D is unclear. Trimming left V 3 bases short and J 2 bases short, with 17 bases between. CDR3 length: 17 amino acids. From germline, CDR1 is MDHEN and CDR2 SYDVKM. This CDR3 is CASSLGRGLMGNQPQHF. CDR3 coding DNA: TGTGCCAGCAGTTTGGGTCGGGGATTGATGGGCAATCAGCCCCAGCATTTT.

The chain has TRBV6-4 and TRBJ2-7; 7 nucleotides align to TRBD1. CDR3 length: 16 amino acids. The V and J ends lost 5 bases and 2 bases, in that order; junction bases with no gene match: 12. CDR1 is MRHNA, CDR2 SNTAGT, per germline. CDR3 DNA: TGTGCCAGCAGTCACTACAGGGACAGAGAAACCTACGAGCAGTACTTC. Translated, it gives CASSHYRDRETYEQYF.

V and J are TRBV6-5 and TRBJ2-7, with TRBD2 matching over 13 bases. V lost 6 bases and J lost 9; bases outside the gene matches: 8. Per germline, CDR1 MNHEY and CDR2 SVGAGI. CDR3 length equals 14 residues. CDR3 sequence reads: CASSPRTSGGVQYF. The CDR3 DNA is TGTGCCAGCAGCCCTCGGACTAGCGGGGGTGTGCAGTACTTC.

The V call is TRBV5-6, the J call TRBJ2-3; D might be TRBD1 (6 bases). V was pared by 1 base and J by 4 bases, with 19 bases between. Germline V lookup: CDR1 SGHDT, CDR2 YYEEEE. The CDR3 contains 17 residues. The DNA for the CDR3 is TGTGCCAGCAGCTTGATCCGAGGGACACTGGGGTCAGATACGCAGTATTTT. This translates into CASSLIRGTLGSDTQYF.

This clone was found many times. The chain recombines TRBV11-1 with TRBJ1-2; D not resolved. Trimming removed 5 bases from V and 8 bases from J, with 21 bases in between. CDR3 length equals 15 residues. CDR1 is SGHAT and CDR2 is FQDESV in the germline V gene (reference sequence). The CDR3 spells CASSQSPPGTGGYTF. The CDR3 coding sequence is TGTGCCAGCAGCCAGAGCCCGCCAGGAACGGGAGGCTACACCTTC.